A single sample is the source of the 22 T cell receptor beta chains below, sequenced in a study of T cell responses to AZD1222 COVID-19 vaccine (dated by TCRdb to the early 2020s). Libraries were made using the immunoSEQ multiplex PCR assay. TCRdb's version of the immuneACCESS table is confined to in-frame rearrangements and falls short of the full clone set. An unresolved V gene accounts for under half of the shortfall where checked; the remainder is of unknown origin. The sample table holds roughly 80,000 clones, of which about 88% were seen once. Together, the top ten hold roughly 4.2% of the sample. According to the study, the label for this sample's time point signals: baseline before first vaccination. The material sequenced was peripheral blood, taken on day 0 of AZD1222 vaccination. These receptors were obtained from an adult in good health.

The V gene is TRBV5-4, the J gene TRBJ2-6; D gene unclear. This CDR3 has 17 amino acids. V was cut by 4 bases and J by 0 bases, with 14 bases left in between. The germline CDR1 and CDR2 sequences are SGHNT and YYREEE (reference sequence). Here the CDR3 DNA reads TGTGCCAGCAGCCCGAAGGGTCCCAGCTCTGGGGCCAACGTCCTGACTTTC. Its protein is CASSPKGPSSGANVLTF.

The chain uses TRBV11-3 and TRBJ1-1; D gene uncertain. Germline V CDR1 and CDR2: SGHNT, YENEEA. V was cut by 8 bases and J by 4 bases, with 14 bases left in between. The CDR3 contains 13 residues. This CDR3 is CASDPFPGTEAFF. The CDR3 DNA sequence: TGTGCCAGCGACCCGTTCCCCGGCACTGAAGCTTTCTTT.

This rearrangement joins TRBV12-5 to TRBJ1-2; D remains ambiguous. The V end lost 0 bases, the J end lost 4 bases, and 6 bases lay between the germline ends. Germline CDR1 is LGHNT and CDR2 is FRNRAP. The CDR3 covers 13 residues. CDR3 region: CASGLVPPYGYTF. CDR3 coding DNA: TGTGCTAGTGGTTTGGTACCCCCCTATGGCTACACCTTC.

The chain joins TRBV11-3 to TRBJ2-2; D may be TRBD1 or TRBD2 (5 bases each). Germline-derived CDR1 and CDR2 are SGHNT and YENEEA. The CDR3 has 15 amino acids. The V and J ends lost 5 bases and 8 bases respectively, with 18 bases between them. CDR3 in DNA: TGTGCCAGCAGCGTGCTCCGGGACCGGCCTGGGGAGCTGTTTTTT. Translated, it gives CASSVLRDRPGELFF.

The chain combines TRBV7-3 with TRBJ2-2, with D possibly being TRBD1 or TRBD2 (5 bases each). V was pared by 3 bases and J by 1 base, with 9 bases between. In germline, CDR1 is SGHTA, CDR2 FQGTGA. CDR3 length: 15 residues. CDR3: CASSLGTVNTGELFF. The CDR3 DNA follows: TGTGCCAGCAGCTTGGGGACCGTGAACACCGGGGAGCTGTTTTTT.

The genes are TRBV5-1 and TRBJ1-2, with D maybe TRBD1 (5 bases). Trimming left V 0 bases short and J 0 bases short, with 6 bases between. This CDR3 has 14 amino acids. The V gene's germline CDR1 is SGHRS and CDR2 YFSETQ. As DNA, the CDR3 is TGCGCCAGCAGCTTGGGAGGGGCTAACTATGGCTACACCTTC. This encodes CASSLGGANYGYTF.

The CDR3 spells CASSLYRTGAQETQYF. CDR3 DNA sequence: TGTGCCAGCAGCTTATATCGCACAGGAGCGCAAGAGACCCAGTACTTC. This chain joins TRBV11-3 and TRBJ2-5; a weak D match, TRBD1 (5 bases). Trimming cost V 2 bases and J 2 bases, with 15 bases left between them. CDR3 size: 16 residues. The V gene's germline CDR1 is SGHNT and CDR2 YENEEA. Drawing the rest from reference TRBV11-3 and TRBJ2-5, the complete variable domain is EAGVVQSPRYKIIEKKQPVAFWCNPISGHNTLYWYLQNLGQGPELLIRYENEEAVDDSQLPKDRFSAERLKGVDSTLKIQPAELGDSAVYLCASSLYRTGAQETQYFGPGTRLLVL.

The chain uses TRBV18 and TRBJ2-3, with unresolved D. CDR1 KGHSH and CDR2 LQKENI come from the germline V gene. CDR3 length equals 14 residues. The germline V and J ends were trimmed by 3 bases and 2 bases, with 9 bases remaining between them. The CDR3 spells CASSPPAITDTQYF. The CDR3 nucleotides read TGTGCCAGCTCACCGCCGGCAATCACAGATACGCAGTATTTT.

This chain connects TRBV5-1 to TRBJ2-3, with D possibly being TRBD1 (6 bases). Trimming removed 5 bases from V and 1 base from J, with 11 bases in between. This CDR3 spans 14 amino acids. Per germline, CDR1 SGHRS and CDR2 YFSETQ. The CDR3 region is CASSLQGGTDTQYF. The DNA for the CDR3 is TGCGCCAGCAGTCTACAGGGCGGCACAGATACGCAGTATTTT.

The chain joins TRBV5-4 to TRBJ2-7; TRBD2 agrees at 7 bases. V shed 4 bases, J shed 3 bases, and the junction held 4 bases outside the gene matches. The CDR3 extends over 13 amino acids. The germline V gene has CDR1 SGHNT and CDR2 YYREEE (reference sequence). For the CDR3, the DNA is TGTGCCAGCAGCAGCGGGACTAACTACGAGCAGTACTTC. Its protein is CASSSGTNYEQYF.

The chain combines TRBV9 with TRBJ1-6; TRBD1 agrees at 7 bases. The CDR3 sequence is 15 residues long. Losses at the gene ends were 3 bases for V and 8 bases for J; bases not matched to a gene: 8. Per germline, CDR1 SGDLS and CDR2 YYNGEE. CDR3 sequence: CASSGETGLHSPLHF. DNA of the CDR3: TGTGCCAGCAGCGGGGAGACAGGGCTACATTCACCCCTCCACTTT.

The J gene is TRBJ1-6, the V gene TRBV3-1 (or the pseudogene TRBV3-2); the D is unclear. Per the germline V gene, CDR1 is LGHDT and CDR2 is YNNKEL (reference sequence). This CDR3 has 17 amino acids. V shed 0 bases and J shed 3 bases, with 12 bases lying between them. This CDR3 reads CASSQDPRQIYNSPLHF. The CDR3, as DNA: TGTGCCAGCAGCCAAGATCCTCGGCAGATCTATAATTCACCCCTCCACTTT.

The chain carries TRBV6-1 and TRBJ2-3; no firm D call. The V gene lost 8 bases and the J gene lost 6 bases, with 6 bases spanning the gap. This CDR3 has 10 residues. Germline V lookup: CDR1 MNHNS, CDR2 SASEGT. CDR3 sequence: CASQADTQYF. The CDR3 bases are TGTGCCAGCCAGGCGGATACGCAGTATTTT.

The rearrangement uses TRBV10-3 and TRBJ2-2; the D is unclear. The CDR3 loop spans 12 amino acids. CDR1 and CDR2 from the germline V gene are ENHRY and SYGVKD. The V end was cut by 11 bases, the J end by 2 bases, with 9 bases between. In DNA form, the CDR3 reads TGTGCCGCCGGACCCAACACCGGGGAGCTGTTTTTT. Protein sequence: CAAGPNTGELFF.

The V gene is TRBV27, the J gene TRBJ2-1; weak D call: TRBD2 (5 bases). The germline gives CDR1 MNHEY, CDR2 SMNVEV (reference sequence). CDR3 length equals 14 residues. V gave up 7 bases and J gave up 6 bases, with 16 bases separating them. The CDR3 coding sequence is TGTGCCAGCATGAGAGGTAGCGCAGTCAATGAGCAGTTCTTC. Its protein product is CASMRGSAVNEQFF.

This chain joins TRBV7-8 and TRBJ2-5, with a possible D match to TRBD2 (6 bases). From germline, CDR1 is SGHVS and CDR2 FQNEAQ. There are 13 residues in the CDR3. Deletions cut 3 bases from V and 4 bases from J, with 9 bases between. The CDR3 loop reads CASSFAGGETQYF. The CDR3, as DNA: TGTGCCAGCAGCTTTGCCGGGGGAGAGACCCAGTACTTC.

In its sample, this clone was seen a few times. The rearrangement joins TRBV29-1 to TRBJ2-7; TRBD2 might be the D (5 bases). This CDR3 region has 13 residues. From germline, CDR1 is SQVTM and CDR2 ANQGSEA. Trimming cost V 5 bases and J 5 bases, with 16 bases left between them. This chain's CDR3 is CSVIDTGRDEQYF. Written as DNA, the CDR3 is TGCAGCGTTATCGACACTGGGAGAGACGAGCAGTACTTC.

The chain carries TRBV27 and TRBJ1-2; 9 positions match TRBD1. Trimming cost V 7 bases and J 6 bases; bases outside gene matches: 9. This CDR3 has 14 residues. CDR1 and CDR2 from the germline V gene are MNHEY and SMNVEV (reference sequence). The CDR3 protein is CASIYGTGTDGYTF. As DNA, the CDR3 is TGTGCCAGCATCTACGGGACAGGGACAGATGGCTACACCTTC.

The chain recombines TRBV6-5 with TRBJ1-2; TRBD1 is a possible D gene (6 bases). V lost 10 bases and J lost 2, with 11 bases in between. This CDR3 comprises 12 residues. Germline V gene lookup returns CDR1 MNHEY and CDR2 SVGAGI. CDR3 DNA sequence: TGTGCCACTACAGGGCCAAACTATGGCTACACCTTC. Protein sequence: CATTGPNYGYTF.

This chain links TRBV7-2 with TRBJ2-5; 8 bases align to TRBD1. The J segment lost 2 bases and the V segment lost 5 bases, leaving 7 bases of the junction unmatched. Germline V lookup: CDR1 SGHTA, CDR2 FQGNSA. The length of the CDR3 is 15 residues. The CDR3 DNA sequence: TGTGCCAGCAGCCCCGACAGGGGACGTCAAGAGACCCAGTACTTC. This encodes CASSPDRGRQETQYF.

V usage is TRBV12-3 or TRBV12-4 and J usage is TRBJ2-5; no firm D call. Trimming shortened V by 7 bases and J by 0 bases, and 9 bases separated the two germline ends. The CDR3 length is 13 residues. This chain's CDR3 is CASNREYQETQYF. DNA for the CDR3: TGTGCCAGCAATCGAGAGTACCAAGAGACCCAGTACTTC.

V usage is TRBV6-5 and J usage is TRBJ2-7, with D tentatively TRBD2 (6 bases). CDR1 MNHEY and CDR2 SVGAGI come from the germline V gene. The V end was cut by 7 bases, the J end by 5 bases, with 15 bases between. The CDR3 is made up of 13 amino acids. This chain's CDR3 is CASTQDGSDEQYF. CDR3 nucleotide sequence: TGTGCCAGCACCCAGGACGGGAGCGACGAGCAGTACTTC.